This TCR beta chain was sequenced in a study of PD-1 blockade in classical Hodgkin lymphoma. Time point described: cycle 4 day 1 (C4D1), after 6 weeks of nivolumab. Each patient's relapse followed autologous stem cell transplantation, and brentuximab vedotin exposure varied. Magnetic negative selection served to purify CD4+ T cells out of PBMCs that had been thawed. There are 14 residues in the CDR3. Trimming shortened V by 3 bases and J by 2 bases, and 10 bases separated the two germline ends. Germline V lookup: CDR1 SEHNR, CDR2 FQNEAQ (reference sequence). The repertoire was sequenced with immunoSEQ multiplex PCR; TCRdb's copy has only in-frame clones and lacks some. The table shows more than 25,000 clones, with 70% to 90% occurring only once.

The sequencing here drew on CD4+ T cells from blood, taken before the fourth cycle of nivolumab. The chain recombines TRBV7-9 with TRBJ1-2; D is uncertain. The source is a human donor with classical Hodgkin lymphoma. CDR3 in amino acids: CASSFPTKNYGYTF. As DNA, the CDR3 is TGTGCCAGCAGCTTCCCGACAAAGAACTATGGCTACACCTTC.